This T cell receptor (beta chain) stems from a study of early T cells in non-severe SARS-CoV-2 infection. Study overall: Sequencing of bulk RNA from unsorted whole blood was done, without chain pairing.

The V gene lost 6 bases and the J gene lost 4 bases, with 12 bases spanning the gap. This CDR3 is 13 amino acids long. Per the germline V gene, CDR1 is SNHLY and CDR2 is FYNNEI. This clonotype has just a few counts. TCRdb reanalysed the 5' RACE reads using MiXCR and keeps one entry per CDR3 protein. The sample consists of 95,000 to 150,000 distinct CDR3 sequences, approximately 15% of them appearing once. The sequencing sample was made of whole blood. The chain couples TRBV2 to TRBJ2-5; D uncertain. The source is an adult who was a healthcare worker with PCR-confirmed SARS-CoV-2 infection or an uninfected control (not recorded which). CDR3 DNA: TGTGCCAGCAGAAGCGTCGGGCCAGAGACCCAGTACTTC. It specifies CASRSVGPETQYF.